A selection of T cell receptor beta chains follows, all from one sample in a study of response to subunit inactivated influenza vaccine. TCRdb ran MiXCR on the RT-PCR reads and lists one entry per CDR3 protein. The sample contains about 300,000 distinct CDR3 sequences, roughly 20% of which appear only once. The sequencing here drew on PBMCs from blood, taken around 22 months after vaccination. These receptors came from a man aged 50 to 75 who received an inactivated influenza vaccine. Both conserved end residues are part of each CDR3. D genes are given only for firm matches. Clone size is given for some rows only: seen once, a few or many times, or a class if the clone is expanded.

V gene: TRBV6-5
D gene: -
J gene: TRBJ2-5
clone size: -
CDR3 protein: CASSYSRSQSRETQYF
CDR3 DNA: TGTGCCAGCAGTTACTCCAGGAGCCAGAGCCGAGAGACCCAGTACTTC

V gene: TRBV27
D gene: TRBD1
J gene: TRBJ1-5
clone size: -
CDR3 protein: CASSPGQMNNQPQHF
CDR3 DNA: TGTGCCAGCAGCCCGGGACAGATGAATAATCAGCCCCAGCATTTT

V gene: TRBV5-6
D gene: -
J gene: TRBJ1-3
clone size: many
CDR3 protein: CASSPRAGNTIYF
CDR3 DNA: TGTGCCAGCAGCCCGAGAGCTGGAAACACCATATATTTT

V gene: TRBV7-6
D gene: -
J gene: TRBJ1-3
clone size: many
CDR3 protein: CASSLAGTGNTIYF
CDR3 DNA: TGTGCCAGCAGCTTAGCCGGGACTGGAAACACCATATATTTT

V gene: TRBV7-2
D gene: TRBD1
J gene: TRBJ1-5
clone size: many
CDR3 protein: CASSLTGGDQPQHF
CDR3 DNA: TGTGCCAGCAGCTTGACAGGGGGAGATCAGCCCCAGCATTTT

V gene: TRBV6-6
D gene: -
J gene: TRBJ1-1
clone size: many
CDR3 protein: CASSPDGNTEAFF
CDR3 DNA: TGTGCCAGCAGCCCAGACGGGAACACTGAAGCTTTCTTT

V gene: TRBV11-2
D gene: -
J gene: TRBJ1-1
clone size: few
CDR3 protein: CASSLPWKLNTEAFF
CDR3 DNA: TGTGCCAGCAGCCTCCCTTGGAAATTGAACACTGAAGCTTTCTTT

V gene: TRBV7-2
D gene: -
J gene: TRBJ2-1
clone size: -
CDR3 protein: CASSGVGGIIYEQFF
CDR3 DNA: TGTGCCAGCAGCGGAGTGGGGGGCATAATATATGAGCAGTTCTTC

V gene: TRBV4-2
D gene: -
J gene: TRBJ1-2
clone size: many
CDR3 protein: CASSQEGQSNYGYTF
CDR3 DNA: TGTGCCAGCAGCCAAGAAGGCCAGTCTAACTATGGCTACACCTTC

V gene: TRBV10-3
D gene: -
J gene: TRBJ1-1
clone size: few
CDR3 protein: CAISESPGSNTEAFF
CDR3 DNA: TGTGCCATCAGTGAGTCGCCAGGTTCGAACACTGAAGCTTTCTTT